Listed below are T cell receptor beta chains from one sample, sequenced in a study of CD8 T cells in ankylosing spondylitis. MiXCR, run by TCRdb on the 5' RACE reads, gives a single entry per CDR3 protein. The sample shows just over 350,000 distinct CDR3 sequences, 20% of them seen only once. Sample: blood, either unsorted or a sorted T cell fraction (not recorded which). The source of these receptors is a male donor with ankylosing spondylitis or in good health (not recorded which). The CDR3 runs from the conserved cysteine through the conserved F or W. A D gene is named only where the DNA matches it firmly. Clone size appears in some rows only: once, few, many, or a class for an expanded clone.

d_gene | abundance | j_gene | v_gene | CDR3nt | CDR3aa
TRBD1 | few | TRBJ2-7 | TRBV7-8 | TGTGCCAGCAGCTTCCCCTCGGACAGGGGGACTGACTACGAGCAGTACTTC | CASSFPSDRGTDYEQYF
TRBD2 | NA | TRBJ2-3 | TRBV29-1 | TGCAGCGGCTTCGGACTAGCGGTGGATACGCAGTATTTT | CSGFGLAVDTQYF
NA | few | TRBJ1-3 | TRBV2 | TGTGCCAGCAGTGAGGACTCTGGAAACACCATATATTTT | CASSEDSGNTIYF
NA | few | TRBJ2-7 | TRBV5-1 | TGCGCCAGCAGCTTGGAAACTCATTCCTACGAGCAGTACTTC | CASSLETHSYEQYF
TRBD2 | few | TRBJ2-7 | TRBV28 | TGTGCCAGCAGTAATAGCGGGGGGTACGAGCAGTACTTC | CASSNSGGYEQYF
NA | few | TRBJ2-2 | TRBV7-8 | TGTGCCAGCAGCTTAGTACCGGCCGGGGAGCTGTTTTTT | CASSLVPAGELFF
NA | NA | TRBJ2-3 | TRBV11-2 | TGTGCCAGCAGCTTAGGATCGACTAGCACAGATACGCAGTATTTT | CASSLGSTSTDTQYF
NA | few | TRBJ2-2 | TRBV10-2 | TGCGCCAGCAACATGGCGGACACCGGGGAGCTGTTTTTT | CASNMADTGELFF
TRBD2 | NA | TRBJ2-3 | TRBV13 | TGTGCCAGCGTGCCCCAAGCGGGGGTGAGCGATACGCAGTATTTT | CASVPQAGVSDTQYF
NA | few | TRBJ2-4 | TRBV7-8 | TGTGCCAGCAGCAACCCCGTTGGGGTGATGGGCAAAAACATTCAGTACTTC | CASSNPVGVMGKNIQYF
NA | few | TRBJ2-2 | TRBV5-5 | TGTGCCAGCAGCCAGCTAGGGGGAAACACCGGGGAGCTGTTTTTT | CASSQLGGNTGELFF
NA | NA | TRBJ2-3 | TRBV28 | TGTGCCAGCAGTTTTGATTCTGAAGGCACAGATACGCAGTATTTT | CASSFDSEGTDTQYF
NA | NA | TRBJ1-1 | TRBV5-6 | TGTGCCAGCAGCTCGGGTGCAGGATACGGGAGCACTGAAGCTTTCTTT | CASSSGAGYGSTEAFF
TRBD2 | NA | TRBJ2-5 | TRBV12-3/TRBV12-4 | TGTGCCAGCAATATAGCGGGGGGTCTCCGGAGAGAGACCCAGTACTTC | CASNIAGGLRRETQYF
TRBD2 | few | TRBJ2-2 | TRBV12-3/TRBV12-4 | TGTGCCAGCAGTTTAGGCGGGGGGATCGCCGGGGAGCTGTTTTTT | CASSLGGGIAGELFF
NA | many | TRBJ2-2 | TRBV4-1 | TGTGCCAGTAGCCGGGGGACGGAGAACACCGGGGAGCTGTTTTTT | CASSRGTENTGELFF
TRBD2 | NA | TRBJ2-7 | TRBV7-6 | TGTGCCAGCAGCCCGAGCGGGGGGGCCTCCTACGAGCAGTACTTC | CASSPSGGASYEQYF
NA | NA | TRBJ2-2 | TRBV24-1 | TGTGCCACCAGTGATTTCGGGGGGGAGCTGTTTTTT | CATSDFGGELFF
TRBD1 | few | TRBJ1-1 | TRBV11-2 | TGTGCCAGCAGCTTAAGACCGGGACAGGGATTGAGCACTGAAGCTTTCTTT | CASSLRPGQGLSTEAFF
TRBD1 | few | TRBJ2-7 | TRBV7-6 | TGTGCCAGCAGCCTCGGACGACAGGGGGGCTACGAGCAGTACTTC | CASSLGRQGGYEQYF
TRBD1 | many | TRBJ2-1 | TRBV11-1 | TGTGCCAGTAATCTTTGGGGGGGGGACAGGGTCTCCTACAATGAGCAGTTCTTC | CASNLWGGDRVSYNEQFF
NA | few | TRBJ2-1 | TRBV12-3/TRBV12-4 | TGTGCCAGCAGTTTTGCAGGTGGGAATGAGCAGTTCTTC | CASSFAGGNEQFF
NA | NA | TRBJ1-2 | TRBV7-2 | TGTGCCAGCAGCTTAGCGGCGGGGACAAACTATGGCTACACCTTC | CASSLAAGTNYGYTF
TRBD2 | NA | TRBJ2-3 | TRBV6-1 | TGTGCCAGCAGCTCCCTAGCGGGGTCCCAAGATACGCAGTATTTT | CASSSLAGSQDTQYF
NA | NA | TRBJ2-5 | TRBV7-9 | TGTGCCAGCAGAGACGGTGAAGAGACCCAGTACTTC | CASRDGEETQYF
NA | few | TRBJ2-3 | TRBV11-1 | TGTGCCAGCAGCTCCTGGGGGGGGCAGGGGCCAACCACAGATACGCAGTATTTT | CASSSWGGQGPTTDTQYF
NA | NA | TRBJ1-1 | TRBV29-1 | TGCAGCGTTGAAGATCGAAGAGGGGTCACTGAAGCTTTCTTT | CSVEDRRGVTEAFF
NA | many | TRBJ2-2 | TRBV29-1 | TGCAGCGTTAATTGGGACACCACCGGGGAGCTGTTTTTT | CSVNWDTTGELFF
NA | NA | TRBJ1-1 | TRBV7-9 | TGTGCCAGCAGCGCAACCCTCGAAGCTTTCTTT | CASSATLEAFF
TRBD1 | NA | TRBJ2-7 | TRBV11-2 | TGTGCCAGCAGCTTAGACGACAGGGGGGTTGACGAGCAGTACTTC | CASSLDDRGVDEQYF
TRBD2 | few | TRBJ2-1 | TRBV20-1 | TGCAGTGCTAGGGGGGGGATTGAGCAGTTCTTC | CSARGGIEQFF
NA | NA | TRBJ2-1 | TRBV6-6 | TGTGCCAGCAGCCCAGCCCTGGGAGGTGAGCAGTTCTTC | CASSPALGGEQFF
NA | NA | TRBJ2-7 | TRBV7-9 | TGTGCCAGCAGCCCCCGTTCATCCGAGCAGTACTTC | CASSPRSSEQYF
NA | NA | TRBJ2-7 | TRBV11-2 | TGTGCCAGCAGCTCCTCCGAGGGCGCCCGATCTTCCTACGAGCAGTACTTC | CASSSSEGARSSYEQYF
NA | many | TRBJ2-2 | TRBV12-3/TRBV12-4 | TGTGCCAGTTCCCACGGGGAGCTGTTTTTT | CASSHGELFF
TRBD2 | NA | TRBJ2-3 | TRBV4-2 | TGTGCCAGCAGCCAGGTACGGGGGGAGGACCGCACAGATACGCAGTATTTT | CASSQVRGEDRTDTQYF
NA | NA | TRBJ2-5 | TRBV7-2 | TGTGCCAGGAGCCCCCAGGTCGGGGAAGAGACCCAGTACTTC | CARSPQVGEETQYF
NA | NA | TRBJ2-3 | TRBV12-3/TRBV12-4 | TGTGCCAGCAGTTTCGGTTTGGGATTTGCAGATACGCAGTATTTT | CASSFGLGFADTQYF
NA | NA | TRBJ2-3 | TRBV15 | TGTGCCACCAGCCCCCGAGGAGGGATAGGGGATGCGCAGTATTTT | CATSPRGGIGDAQYF
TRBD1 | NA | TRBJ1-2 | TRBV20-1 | TGCAGTGCTAGAGTCCCGACGACAGGGGTCTATGGCTACACCTTC | CSARVPTTGVYGYTF
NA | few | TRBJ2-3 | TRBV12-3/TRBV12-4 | TGTGCCAGCGCTTCCCCCAGGGGAACAGATACGCAGTATTTT | CASASPRGTDTQYF
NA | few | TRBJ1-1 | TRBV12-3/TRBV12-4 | TGTGCCAGCAGAATTCCAGGGTTTGAAGCTTTCTTT | CASRIPGFEAFF
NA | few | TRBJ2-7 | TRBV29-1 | TGCAGCGTCGTCAGGCGTAGGGGATCGGTCTACGAGCAGTACTTC | CSVVRRRGSVYEQYF
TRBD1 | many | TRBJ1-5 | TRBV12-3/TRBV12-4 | TGTGCCAGCAGTTTCGGGACAGGGGATCAGCCCCAGCATTTT | CASSFGTGDQPQHF
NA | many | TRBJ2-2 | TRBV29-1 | TGCAGCGTGACGGACAGCCTGACCGGGGAGCTGTTTTTT | CSVTDSLTGELFF
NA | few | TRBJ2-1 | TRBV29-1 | TGCAGCGTTGAAGTTCATAACTCCTACAATGAGCAGTTCTTC | CSVEVHNSYNEQFF
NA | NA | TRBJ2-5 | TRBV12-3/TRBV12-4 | TGTGCCACCTCCAAAGACCGGGACTTGGGGGGGACCCAGTACTTC | CATSKDRDLGGTQYF
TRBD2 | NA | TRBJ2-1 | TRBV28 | TGTGCCAGCAGTTTTGAGCGGGGTTCCTACAATGAGCAGTTCTTC | CASSFERGSYNEQFF
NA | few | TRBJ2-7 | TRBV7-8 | TGTGCCAGCAGCTTAGGGTGGGGGGTAGAGGCCTACGAGCAGTACTTC | CASSLGWGVEAYEQYF
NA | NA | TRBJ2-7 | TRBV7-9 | TGTCCCAGCAGCGCCCAGAGTTTGGAGCAGTACTTC | CPSSAQSLEQYF
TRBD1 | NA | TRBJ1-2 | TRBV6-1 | TGTGCCAGCACCCCCTTTGTGGGACAGGGGCTTGGCTACACCTTC | CASTPFVGQGLGYTF
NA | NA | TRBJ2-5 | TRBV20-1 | TGCAGTGCCACCGGAGATCAAGAGACCCAGTACTTC | CSATGDQETQYF
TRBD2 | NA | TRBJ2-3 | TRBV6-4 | TGTGCCAGCAGTGGCGCGACTAGCGGGGGACACACAGATACGCAGTATTTT | CASSGATSGGHTDTQYF
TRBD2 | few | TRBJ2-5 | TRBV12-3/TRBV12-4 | TGTGCCAGTTTGGCGGGGAGGGAGCAAGAGACCCAGTACTTC | CASLAGREQETQYF
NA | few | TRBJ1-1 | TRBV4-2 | TGTGCCAGCAGCCAAGCGATGGGTAGGGAAGCTTTCTTT | CASSQAMGREAFF
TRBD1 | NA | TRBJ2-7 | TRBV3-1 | TGTGCCAGCGGTAGTGGGACAGAGACATCCTACGAGCAGTACTTC | CASGSGTETSYEQYF
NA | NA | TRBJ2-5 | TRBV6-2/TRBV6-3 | TGTGCCAGCAGTTACTCGCTCTGGCAGATAGAGACCCAGTACTTC | CASSYSLWQIETQYF
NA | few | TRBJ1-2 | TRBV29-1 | TGCAGCGTTGATCCCCCAGGCCCCTATGGCTACACCTTC | CSVDPPGPYGYTF
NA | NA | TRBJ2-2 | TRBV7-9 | TGTGCCAGCAGCCTCCCTCGGGGATCCGGGGAGCTGTTTTTT | CASSLPRGSGELFF